This T cell receptor (beta chain) was sequenced for a study of chemoradiotherapy in HPV16-positive cancers. In the study overall: Candidate HPV-specific T-cell clones and common TCR motifs came from functional assays in two HPV16-positive patients.

The CDR3 consists of 15 residues. Per the germline V gene, CDR1 is SGHTA and CDR2 is FQGTGA. V lost 5 bases and J 5 bases, leaving 15 bases between the germline ends. Sequencing was performed with immunoSEQ multiplex PCR; in TCRdb, only in-frame clones are kept and a portion is missing. The sample records under 20,000 clones, roughly 73% being singletons. The V call is TRBV7-3, the J call TRBJ2-2; D possibly corresponds to TRBD2 (5 bases). This material was obtained from a patient who underwent chemoradiotherapy. The receptor was isolated from a human donor with HPV-associated anogenital cancer. The CDR3 region has the DNA TGTGCCAGCAGCCGATACGTGGGGAGAACCGGGGAGCTGTTTTTT. Translation gives CASSRYVGRTGELFF.